A selection of T cell receptor beta chains follows, all from one sample in a study of identifying expanded T cells in peripheral blood. Sequencing used immunoSEQ multiplex PCR; TCRdb keeps in-frame clones, though not all of them. The sample holds approximately 120,000 clones; about 85% are singletons and the top ten take 6.5% to 9%. The specimen was blood. The receptors here all came from a person between 18 and 75 years old in good health. Each CDR3 is given with its conserved first and last residue. The D gene is left open where the match is weak. Some rows have no size entry. The others give once, few or many, or a class for an expanded clone.

J,size,D,V,CDR3,DNA
TRBJ2-7,NA,TRBD1,TRBV19,CASSGDSFYEQYF,TGTGCCAGTAGCGGGGACAGTTTTTACGAGCAGTACTTC
TRBJ1-1,NA,TRBD1,TRBV29-1,CSADRADTEAFF,TGCAGCGCTGACAGGGCGGACACTGAAGCTTTCTTT
TRBJ2-3,NA,TRBD1,TRBV10-3,CAIYAGGTDTQYF,TGTGCCATCTATGCAGGGGGAACAGATACGCAGTATTTT
TRBJ2-5,NA,NA,TRBV5-1,CASSLVQTQYF,TGCGCCAGCAGCTTGGTACAGACCCAGTACTTC
TRBJ2-1,NA,TRBD2,TRBV2,CASRAPGGEPSYNEQFF,TGTGCCAGCAGGGCGCCGGGGGGGGAACCCTCCTACAATGAGCAGTTCTTC
TRBJ2-7,once,NA,TRBV30,CAWSEQGTYEQYF,TGTGCCTGGAGTGAACAGGGCACCTACGAGCAGTACTTC
TRBJ2-7,NA,NA,TRBV5-1,CASSIEDRAYEQYF,TGCGCCAGCAGCATAGAGGACAGAGCCTACGAGCAGTACTTC
TRBJ2-7,NA,TRBD1,TRBV7-9,CASSLQQGNEQYF,TGTGCCAGCAGCCTCCAACAGGGGAACGAGCAGTACTTC
TRBJ1-5,NA,TRBD1,TRBV6-1,CASSRGQGEQPQHF,TGTGCCAGCAGTCGTGGACAGGGGGAACAGCCCCAGCATTTT
TRBJ2-5,NA,TRBD1,TRBV7-7,CASSRTGGETQYF,TGTGCCAGCAGCCGGACAGGGGGGGAGACCCAGTACTTC
TRBJ2-1,NA,NA,TRBV5-1,CASRTGSYNEQFF,TGCGCCAGCAGGACGGGTTCCTACAATGAGCAGTTCTTC
TRBJ2-7,NA,NA,TRBV2,CAIPAASSYEQYF,TGTGCCATTCCGGCCGCCAGCTCCTACGAGCAGTACTTC
TRBJ2-2,NA,TRBD1,TRBV7-9,CASRTTGPGELFF,TGTGCCAGCAGGACGACAGGGCCCGGGGAGCTGTTTTTT
TRBJ2-7,NA,NA,TRBV19,CASSAPESGYEQYF,TGTGCCAGTAGTGCACCGGAATCGGGGTACGAGCAGTACTTC
TRBJ2-3,many,NA,TRBV14,CASSQDVAATSTDTQYF,TGTGCCAGCAGCCAAGACGTGGCGGCTACTAGCACAGATACGCAGTATTTT
TRBJ2-2,NA,NA,TRBV19,CASSNNLGLGELFF,TGTGCCAGTAGTAACAACCTAGGACTCGGGGAGCTGTTTTTT
TRBJ2-3,NA,NA,TRBV2,CASSATAQADTQYF,TGTGCCAGCAGTGCGACAGCGCAAGCGGATACGCAGTATTTT
TRBJ2-4,NA,NA,TRBV5-1,CASSLFAGLAKNIQYF,TGCGCCAGCAGCTTGTTCGCGGGACTAGCCAAAAACATTCAGTACTTC
TRBJ2-7,NA,TRBD1,TRBV28,CASSLAPGQSGPYF,TGTGCCAGCAGTTTAGCTCCGGGACAGTCAGGCCCGTACTTC
TRBJ2-2,NA,TRBD2,TRBV6-4,CASSPGLALPGELFF,TGTGCCAGCAGCCCGGGACTAGCCCTCCCCGGGGAGCTGTTTTTT
TRBJ2-5,NA,NA,TRBV5-4,CASSFLDRYQETQYF,TGTGCCAGCAGCTTCCTGGACCGGTACCAAGAGACCCAGTACTTC
TRBJ2-7,NA,TRBD1,TRBV25-1,CASSVGQGLGEQYF,TGTGCCAGCAGTGTAGGACAGGGTTTGGGGGAGCAGTACTTC
TRBJ1-2,once,NA,TRBV27,CASSQDGAYGYTF,TGTGCCAGCAGTCAAGACGGGGCCTATGGCTACACCTTC
TRBJ2-7,NA,TRBD1,TRBV7-2,CASSRQGGSYEQYF,TGTGCCAGCAGCCGACAGGGGGGTTCCTACGAGCAGTACTTC
TRBJ1-1,NA,NA,TRBV11-2,CASSFSETEAFF,TGTGCCAGCAGCTTTTCAGAGACTGAAGCTTTCTTT
TRBJ1-3,NA,NA,TRBV19,CASSRTAVSGNTIYF,TGTGCCAGTAGTCGAACAGCGGTCTCTGGAAACACCATATATTTT
TRBJ1-1,few,NA,TRBV11-2,CASSLNGGEAFF,TGTGCCAGCAGCCTTAATGGGGGAGAAGCTTTCTTT
TRBJ2-7,NA,TRBD2,TRBV7-2,CASSLITSGGATPYEQCF,TGTGCCAGCAGCTTAATAACTAGCGGGGGGGCCACACCCTACGAGCAGTGCTTC
TRBJ1-6,NA,NA,TRBV10-3,CAISGRTDHNSPLHF,TGTGCCATCAGTGGTAGGACAGACCATAATTCACCCCTCCACTTT
TRBJ2-3,NA,NA,TRBV9,CASRGRAGTDTQYF,TGTGCCAGTCGTGGACGGGCAGGGACAGATACGCAGTATTTT
TRBJ2-2,NA,NA,TRBV15,CATSRLGLGGELFF,TGTGCCACCAGCAGACTGGGTTTGGGCGGGGAGCTGTTTTTT
TRBJ1-2,few,NA,TRBV14,CASSSGPATRYTF,TGTGCCAGCAGCTCCGGACCGGCCACCCGCTACACCTTC
TRBJ2-4,NA,NA,TRBV2,CASLEPGATIQYF,TGTGCCAGCCTGGAGCCCGGAGCAACCATTCAGTACTTC
TRBJ2-3,few,TRBD2,TRBV4-1,CASSQDGRGSDTQYF,TGCGCCAGCAGCCAAGATGGGAGGGGTTCAGATACGCAGTATTTT
TRBJ2-5,once,TRBD2,TRBV30,CAWSRLAGGQETQYF,TGTGCCTGGAGTAGACTAGCGGGGGGGCAAGAGACCCAGTACTTC
TRBJ1-1,NA,NA,TRBV5-8,CASSLSGVVTEAFF,TGTGCCAGCAGCTTAAGCGGGGTAGTCACTGAAGCTTTCTTT
TRBJ2-1,NA,TRBD2,TRBV9,CASSVMSGAPNEQFF,TGTGCCAGCAGCGTAATGAGCGGGGCGCCCAATGAGCAGTTCTTC
TRBJ2-7,NA,NA,TRBV28,CASSLRTVGVYEQYF,TGTGCCAGCAGTTTAAGGACGGTAGGGGTTTACGAGCAGTACTTC
TRBJ1-1,NA,TRBD1,TRBV7-2,CASSLAGRQGTEAFF,TGTGCCAGCAGCTTAGCTGGACGACAGGGCACTGAAGCTTTCTTT
TRBJ2-1,few,TRBD2,TRBV11-1,CASSPTSSGSDNEQFF,TGTGCCAGCAGCCCTACCTCCAGCGGGAGTGACAATGAGCAGTTCTTC
TRBJ2-5,NA,TRBD2,TRBV14,CASSHQSGRARETQYF,TGTGCCAGCAGCCATCAGAGCGGGAGGGCCCGAGAGACCCAGTACTTC
TRBJ2-2,NA,NA,TRBV18,CASSPSGGYNTGELFF,TGTGCCAGCTCACCGTCCGGGGGTTATAACACCGGGGAGCTGTTTTTT
TRBJ2-3,once,TRBD2,TRBV19,CASSGRTSGGLHTDTQYF,TGTGCCAGTAGTGGCCGGACTAGCGGGGGCCTCCACACAGATACGCAGTATTTT
TRBJ2-1,NA,NA,TRBV11-3,CASSKSSSHEQFF,TGTGCCAGCAGCAAGTCTAGCTCCCATGAGCAGTTCTTC
TRBJ1-2,NA,TRBD1,TRBV6-6,CASSKQGQGGYTF,TGTGCCAGCAGTAAACAGGGACAGGGCGGCTACACCTTC
TRBJ1-5,once,NA,TRBV11-2,CASSAGGSNQPQHF,TGTGCCAGCAGCGCCGGGGGTAGCAATCAGCCCCAGCATTTT
TRBJ2-7,NA,NA,TRBV7-2,CASSLEVVVGFYEQYF,TGTGCCAGCAGCTTAGAGGTCGTCGTGGGTTTCTACGAGCAGTACTTC
TRBJ1-1,NA,NA,TRBV7-2,CASSGGVSGFTEAFF,TGTGCCAGCAGCGGAGGGGTGAGTGGGTTCACTGAAGCTTTCTTT
TRBJ2-7,NA,TRBD2,TRBV7-6,CASSLIPGGTYEQYF,TGTGCCAGCAGCTTAATCCCGGGGGGAACCTACGAGCAGTACTTC
TRBJ1-6,NA,NA,TRBV27,CASSLSWAAVNSPLHF,TGTGCCAGCAGTCTCTCGTGGGCGGCAGTCAATTCACCCCTCCACTTT
TRBJ1-1,NA,NA,TRBV6-6,CASAPRSSTEAFF,TGTGCCAGCGCCCCACGGTCGAGCACTGAAGCTTTCTTT
TRBJ1-1,NA,TRBD1,TRBV6-1,CASTLLAGGSEAFF,TGTGCCAGCACCCTGCTAGCAGGGGGCTCTGAAGCTTTCTTT
TRBJ2-5,NA,TRBD2,TRBV9,CASSVGTSGRAVQETQYF,TGTGCCAGCAGCGTAGGGACTAGCGGGAGGGCTGTCCAAGAGACCCAGTACTTC
TRBJ2-1,NA,NA,TRBV28,CASTLGGGLVSSYNEQFF,TGTGCCAGCACCTTAGGGGGGGGGTTAGTAAGCTCCTACAATGAGCAGTTCTTC
TRBJ2-1,once,TRBD1,TRBV18,CASSPPNTGVRHNEQFF,TGTGCCAGCTCACCACCTAACACAGGGGTTAGACACAATGAGCAGTTCTTC
TRBJ1-3,NA,TRBD1,TRBV5-1,CASSFDRVSGNTIYF,TGCGCCAGCAGCTTCGACAGGGTCTCTGGAAACACCATATATTTT
TRBJ2-3,NA,TRBD1,TRBV5-1,CASSKNPGQGLDTQYF,TGCGCCAGCAGCAAAAATCCGGGACAGGGACTAGATACGCAGTATTTT